This TCR beta chain was captured by sequencing in a study of PD-1 blockade in classical Hodgkin lymphoma (TCRdb year 2020). Background on the whole study: Nivolumab dosing was 3 mg/kg intravenously every 2 weeks, continuing until either disease progression or unacceptable toxicity. A peripheral blood immune signature of response to PD-1 blockade in classical Hodgkin lymphoma was defined using TCR beta sequencing and CyTOF. What the research found in general, with its limitations: Among trial patients, those achieving complete response had baseline diversity similar to that of newly diagnosed patients, while diversity was significantly lower in partial responders and progressors. Lower diversity was seen in patients whose nivolumab began less than 1 year after ASCT, and these patients were left out of later analyses so that immune reconstitution would not confound the results. The study was restricted to a single clinical trial cohort, and the causes of repertoire differences, possibly disease activity or prior therapy, were left undefined. Baseline TCR diversity was reported to be lower in newly diagnosed patients than in healthy donors and to be lower still in relapsed/refractory patients. By C4D1, a significant rise was seen in CD4+ TCR diversity but not in CD8+ TCR diversity (p=0.0027 vs p=0.16), and the rise was most apparent among complete responders (p=0.02).

Concerning this clone: The antigen it binds to is not known. No much larger clone is present one base from it, and per-base qualities are unavailable.

The Qiagen DNeasy kit was used to extract genomic DNA from unsorted PBMCs and from the negatively selected CD4+ and CD8+ fractions. TCR beta CDR3 regions were amplified by immunoSEQ multiplex PCR using primers annealing to V and J segments. A synthetic immune receptor repertoire was used to minimize amplification bias, and remaining bias was computationally removed after sequencing. On the study's bioinformatics: Repertoire diversity was quantified as the Shannon entropy index using custom Python scripts. Unsorted, CD4+ and CD8+ repertoires were analyzed separately, except in combined analyses where CD4+ and CD8+ sequences were merged in silico. A clone was considered expanded if an increase in frequency of at least 2-fold after treatment relative to C1D1 was found, and a pseudocount of 0.5 was applied to clones undetected at baseline. Clones with 0 or 1 copy at C1D1 were classified as singleton clones, and clones with 2 or more copies were classified as non-singleton clones. Clones expanded in unsorted samples were labelled as CD4+, CD8+ or unknown by matching protein sequences in sorted samples from the same patient. Diversity changes from C1D1 to C4D1 were tested in paired samples using Wilcoxon tests. TCRdb obtained this table from immuneACCESS and retained in-frame rearrangements with V and J assigned. These tables miss some clones; where compared with another copy, unresolved V genes account for less than half of the shortfall, and the remainder is unexplained. V, J and clone size are those of that table, while D and trimming were read from the DNA. In this sample the table shows roughly 20,000 clones, 65% to 85% of which occur a single time. Jointly, the top ten make up roughly 6.4% of the sample.

Sample time point, as interpreted from the label and publication: cycle 1 day 1 (C1D1), immediately before nivolumab initiation. Relapse after autologous stem cell transplantation had occurred in all trial patients, and cohorts A, B and C were distinguished by prior brentuximab vedotin exposure. A total of over 50 patients with relapsed/refractory classical Hodgkin lymphoma made up the trial cohort, and each patient's best overall response was complete response, partial response or progressive disease. In the multi-cohort phase II CheckMate 205 trial, trial patients received single-agent nivolumab. Best overall response was determined by an independent review committee according to the 2007 International Working Group response criteria. Trial PBMCs were collected immediately before nivolumab initiation (C1D1) and during therapy at cycle 2 day 1 and cycle 4 day 1. Peripheral blood was collected in 8 mL Vacutainer Cell Preparation Tubes, from which PBMCs were isolated by centrifugation and then cryopreserved.

The CDR3 runs 15 residues from the cysteine to the phenylalanine. Only the CDR3 DNA is retained, 45 bases long and in frame from the first base. The germline V and J ends show losses of 3 bases and 5 bases respectively, and no gene match explains 5 bases of the junction. CDR1 and CDR2, looked up from the germline V gene (reference sequence), are LNHDA and SQIVND. The receptor was derived from a human donor with classical Hodgkin lymphoma. Recombination connected TRBV19 to TRBJ1-5, with 9 middle bases fitting TRBD1. The sample consisted of peripheral blood mononuclear cells (PBMCs), taken at baseline. The DNA sequence is TGTGCCAGTAGTATGCTCCGGGACAGGGATCAGCCCCAGCATTTT. This codes for CASSMLRDRDQPQHF.